What follows are 5 T cell receptor beta chains derived from one specimen sequenced in a study of CD8+CD57+ T cells in acquired aplastic anemia. Whoever was chosen for sequencing had shown CD8+CD57+ cell expansion by flow cytometry. Genomic DNA, the template, was used for profiling of the TCR beta VDJ and CDR3. TCRdb ran MiXCR on the reads and lists one entry per CDR3 protein. This sample has roughly 220,000 distinct CDR3 sequences, with more than 55% found just once. The sample taken for sequencing was sorted CD4+, CD8+, or CD8+CD57+ T cells (not recorded which) from PBMCs. The receptors originated from a human donor with aplastic anemia.

This clonotype was seen many times. The rearrangement joins TRBV29-1 to TRBJ1-2, with D uncertain. The germline V gene has CDR1 SQVTM and CDR2 ANQGSEA. V was trimmed by 4 bases and J by 4 bases, leaving 7 bases between them. CDR3 size: 11 residues. CDR3 in DNA: TGCAGCGTTGGGGATTTCTATGGCTACACCTTC. Amino acids: CSVGDFYGYTF. The variable domain in full, completed from reference TRBV29-1 and TRBJ1-2, reads SAVISQKPSRDICQRGTSLTIQCQVDSQVTMMFWYRQQPGQSLTLIATANQGSEATYESGFVIDKFPISRPNLTFSTLTVSNMSPEDSSIYLCSVGDFYGYTFGSGTRLTVV.

Turning to this clonotype: This CDR3 fails to terminate in the conserved phenylalanine or tryptophan, so it likely reflects a read error. Because the CDR3's place on the DNA is in doubt, the DNA is left out and the CDR3 is given as listed by TCRdb. The chain couples TRBV12-3 or TRBV12-4 to TRBJ2-7; TRBD1 was called by the table and not checked on the DNA. The CDR3 length is 15 residues, termini included. The CDR3 protein is CVSSSIGTGNYEQCL.

This clonotype was seen many times. The V gene is TRBV24-1, the J gene TRBJ1-5, with D possibly being TRBD1 (5 bases). Germline V gene sequence: CDR1 KGHDR, CDR2 SFDVKD. This CDR3 is 16 amino acids long. V lost 5 bases and J lost 2, with 15 bases in between. CDR3 bases: TGTGCCACCAGTGGGGCCCAGGGATATGGCAATCAGCCCCAGCATTTT. Translated: CATSGAQGYGNQPQHF.

The gene calls are TRBV29-1 and TRBJ1-1; the match to TRBD1 covers 7 bases. The germline gives CDR1 SQVTM, CDR2 ANQGSEA. V shed 6 bases, J shed 7 bases, and the junction held 14 bases outside the gene matches. The CDR3 extends over 14 amino acids. The CDR3 coding sequence is TGCAGCGTCCGCCTAACAAGACAGGGCCTTGAAGCTTTCTTT. This translates into CSVRLTRQGLEAFF.

The chain uses TRBV20-1 and TRBJ2-2, with a tentative D call TRBD2 (7 bases). This CDR3 region has 14 residues. Germline CDR1 is DFQATT and CDR2 is SNEGSKA (reference sequence). Trimming removed 3 bases from V and 5 bases from J, with 13 bases in between. CDR3 in DNA: TGCAGTGCTAGTGGCCGGGGGGCGACCGGGGAGCTGTTTTTT. This sequence encodes CSASGRGATGELFF.